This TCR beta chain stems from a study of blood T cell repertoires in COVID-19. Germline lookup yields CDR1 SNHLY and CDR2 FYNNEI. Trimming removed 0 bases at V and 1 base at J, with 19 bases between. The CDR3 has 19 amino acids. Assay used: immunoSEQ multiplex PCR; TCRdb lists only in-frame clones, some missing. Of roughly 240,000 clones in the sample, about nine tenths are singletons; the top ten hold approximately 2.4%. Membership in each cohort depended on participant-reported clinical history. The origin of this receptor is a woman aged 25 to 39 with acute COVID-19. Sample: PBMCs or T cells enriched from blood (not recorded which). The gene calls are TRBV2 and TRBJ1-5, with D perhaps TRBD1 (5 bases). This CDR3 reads CASSEALLRRGRSNQPQHF. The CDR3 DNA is TGTGCCAGCAGTGAAGCGCTTCTTCGTAGGGGTAGGAGCAATCAGCCCCAGCATTTT. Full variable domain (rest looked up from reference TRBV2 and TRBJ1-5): EPEVTQTPSHQVTQMGQEVILRCVPISNHLYFYWYRQILGQKVEFLVSFYNNEISEKSEIFDDQFSVERPDGSNFTLKIRSTKLEDSAMYFCASSEALLRRGRSNQPQHFGDGTRLSIL.